This T cell receptor (beta chain) was obtained from a study of human thymus T cells. The repertoire was sequenced with immunoSEQ multiplex PCR; TCRdb's copy has only in-frame clones and lacks some. The table lists roughly 130,000 clones, around 94% of them singletons. Thymus tissue was removed during corrective cardiac surgery. All donors were healthy Finnish infants who were undergoing corrective surgery to treat congenital heart defects. The V end lost 0 bases, the J end lost 8 bases, and 16 bases lay between the germline ends. CDR3 length: 16 amino acids. Germline V gene lookup returns CDR1 LGHNA and CDR2 YSLEER. General study points: An apparent bias in V and J gene usage was seen in thymic and blood repertoires.

As regards this clone: What it binds is not known.

Sequencing was carried out using thymus tissue. The source of this sequence is a boy under two years old with a congenital heart defect but otherwise immunologically healthy. The chain has TRBV4-3 and TRBJ1-4; D not certain. CDR3 region: CASSQDSGRTKEKLFF. The CDR3 nucleotides are TGCGCCAGCAGCCAAGATTCGGGCAGAACCAAGGAAAAACTGTTTTTT.